This T cell receptor beta chain was profiled in a study of blood T cell repertoires in COVID-19 (dated by TCRdb to about 2020). Broadly, across the study: Samples from collaborators originated in the United States, Italy and Spain and spanned both the acute and convalescent phases of COVID-19. Samples were obtained from the ongoing ImmuneRACE study (first 160 participants) and from some 1,300 subjects provided by 6 global collaborators. The repertoires were released in a freely available public database meant as a resource for research on the immune response to SARS-CoV-2. Sample metadata almost always included a de-identified subject ID, COVID-19 status, age in years and sex. The prospective study material was composed of cDNA or gDNA derived from T cells, B-cell-depleted T cells, or PBMCs. HLA class I and class II types, where available, came from metadata supplied by the sample provider rather than from assay-based typing. Deeply sampled blood TCRbeta repertoires from subjects exposed to, actively infected with, or recovered from COVID-19 were included in the dataset. Overall study results and their limits: Clinical and demographic metadata were provided uncurated, with the amount varying by source and participant.

On this clone: Its binding antigen is unknown. The sample holds no much larger clone one base away, and base qualities are not on file.

Participants in the prospective study were enrolled through a virtual design, were aged roughly 18 to 100 years, and lived in about 25 United States geographic areas. To assign participants to cohorts, the prospective study relied on clinical history that participants themselves reported in a screening survey and a study questionnaire. Exposed participants were defined as having been in contact with someone with a PCR-confirmed or clinician-diagnosed COVID-19 case within 2 weeks of study entry. In the prospective study, mobile phlebotomists collected whole blood, serum and a nasopharyngeal or oropharyngeal swab from each participant. Participants in the prospective study had the option to provide additional blood draws and questionnaires over an approximately two-month period. Before DNA extraction, prospective study blood samples were shipped either frozen or at room temperature. TCRbeta CDR3 regions were amplified from genomic DNA by means of the immunoSEQ Assay, a bias-controlled multiplex PCR. For the original study's pipeline: Within the assay, amplification of reference gene primers was used to estimate how many nucleated cells each sample contained. To quantify the absolute abundance of each unique TCRbeta CDR3 rearrangement, sequence reads were collapsed and filtered. For each sample, productive Simpson clonality was calculated as the square root of Simpson's diversity index across productive rearrangements. Held by TCRdb, this immuneACCESS table contains in-frame sequences only and omits some clones. Under half of the omission traces to an unresolved V gene where checked; the cause of the rest is unknown. From that table come the V and J calls and clone size; the DNA was used to work out D and trimming. A total of 290,000 or so clones appear in this sample, roughly 80% of them only once. The ten biggest clones cover 4.5% to 6% of the sample.

The CDR3 starts with the cysteine, ends with the phenylalanine, and has 13 residues. The only DNA kept is the CDR3, 39 bases in frame from the first base. The germline V gene provides CDR1 SGHRS and CDR2 YFSETQ. V loses 1 base of germline sequence and J loses 0 bases, and the interval between the two ends is 4 bases. The sequence is built from TRBV5-1 and TRBJ1-2, with the D gene too uncertain to name. The sequence came from a man in his forties or fifties who had been exposed to COVID-19. The sample comprised PBMCs or T cells enriched from blood (not recorded which). The DNA sequence follows: TGCGCCAGCAGCTTGTCTACTAACTATGGCTACACCTTC. It specifies CASSLSTNYGYTF. Full variable domain (CDR3 extended with the reference TRBV5-1 and TRBJ1-2 proteins): KAGVTQTPRYLIKTRGQQVTLSCSPISGHRSVSWYQQTPGQGLQFLFEYFSETQRNKGNFPGRFSGRQFSNSRSEMNVSTLELGDSALYLCASSLSTNYGYTFGSGTRLTVV.